Following are 2 T cell receptor beta chains from one sample sequenced in a study of beta chain features in type 1 diabetes. The whole isolated RNA underwent reverse transcription, so sequencing captured expressed TCRB transcripts. The method was immunoSEQ multiplex PCR; TCRdb's version includes in-frame clones alone and lacks a portion of them. The profile shows 810,000 or so clones, around a sixth of them singletons. The sample was naive CD4+ T cells from blood. The receptor set was obtained from a woman younger than 30 in good health.

The CDR3 bases are TGTGCCAGCAGCTTAGGCGGGGTCCGGGATACGCAGTATTTT. This gives the protein CASSLGGVRDTQYF. The rearrangement uses TRBV5-4 and TRBJ2-3, with a weak D call TRBD2 (6 bases). Looked up from germline, CDR1 is SGHNT and CDR2 is YYREEE (reference sequence). Trimming pared 2 bases from V and 6 bases from J, leaving 13 bases between. This CDR3 is 14 amino acids long.

The chain links TRBV7-9 to TRBJ1-4, with a possible D match to TRBD1 (6 bases). Trimming stripped 4 bases from V and 7 bases from J, with 16 bases between. Germline CDR1 and CDR2: SEHNR and FQNEAQ (reference sequence). The CDR3 extends over 15 amino acids. The CDR3, as DNA: TGTGCCAGCAGCTCTAACAGGGCAGGTTTTGAAAAACTGTTTTTT. It is translated as CASSSNRAGFEKLFF.